A selection of T cell receptor beta chains follows, all from one sample in a study of blood T cell repertoires in COVID-19. Clones were read by immunoSEQ multiplex PCR, and TCRdb kept only the in-frame ones, dropping some. The top ten clones hold approximately 3.3% of a sample with about 130,000 clones, about 90% of them seen once. Source material: peripheral blood. Receptor source: an older woman with acute or convalescent COVID-19. Each CDR3 is given with its conserved first and last residue. D genes are given only for firm matches. Size is stated for part of the rows, as once, few or many counts, or as a class when the clone is expanded.

CASSRLPYNEQFF,TGTGCCAGCAGTCGACTACCCTACAATGAGCAGTTCTTC,-,TRBV3-1/TRBV3-2,-,13,TRBJ2-1
CASSEGQVNNQPQHF,TGTGCCAGCAGTGAGGGGCAGGTCAACAATCAGCCCCAGCATTTT,-,TRBV6-1,-,15,TRBJ1-5
CATSDSGIPNTGELFF,TGTGCCACCAGTGATTCAGGGATCCCGAACACCGGGGAGCTGTTTTTT,-,TRBV24-1,-,16,TRBJ2-2
CASSYGSEANYGYTF,TGTGCCAGCAGTTACGGCTCGGAGGCTAACTATGGCTACACCTTC,-,TRBV6-5,-,15,TRBJ1-2
CASRKTGLFTDTQYF,TGTGCCAGCAGAAAGACAGGTTTATTCACAGATACGCAGTATTTT,-,TRBV9,-,15,TRBJ2-3
CASSSVASGRNEQFF,TGTGCCAGCAGCTCAGTGGCTAGCGGGAGAAATGAGCAGTTCTTC,-,TRBV6-5,TRBD2,15,TRBJ2-1
CASSFGGPPNEKLFF,TGTGCCAGCAGTTTTGGGGGCCCTCCGAATGAAAAACTGTTTTTT,-,TRBV28,-,15,TRBJ1-4
CASRFGGNSNQPQHF,TGTGCCAGCCGTTTCGGCGGTAATAGCAATCAGCCCCAGCATTTT,-,TRBV6-5,-,15,TRBJ1-5
CASTRGQGTGEQYF,TGCGCCAGCACACGAGGACAGGGAACGGGGGAGCAGTACTTC,-,TRBV5-1,TRBD1,14,TRBJ2-7
CASSLFQNTEAFF,TGTGCCAGCAGCTTGTTCCAGAACACTGAAGCTTTCTTT,-,TRBV11-1,-,13,TRBJ1-1
CASSMGGQVITDTQYF,TGTGCCAGTAGTATGGGGGGACAGGTAATCACAGATACGCAGTATTTT,-,TRBV19,TRBD1,16,TRBJ2-3
CASSIPGYETQYF,TGTGCCAGTAGTATCCCGGGGTACGAGACCCAGTACTTC,-,TRBV19,-,13,TRBJ2-5
CASSQPAGGPGEQYF,TGCGCCAGCAGCCAACCAGCGGGAGGGCCGGGCGAGCAGTACTTC,-,TRBV4-1,TRBD2,15,TRBJ2-7
CASTRGTGVTEAFF,TGTGCCAGTACCAGGGGGACAGGGGTGACTGAAGCTTTCTTT,-,TRBV19,TRBD1,14,TRBJ1-1
CASKVSGGTGELFF,TGTGCCAGCAAAGTTTCAGGGGGTACCGGGGAGCTGTTTTTT,-,TRBV25-1,TRBD1,14,TRBJ2-2
CASSRWDSHTGELFF,TGTGCCAGCAGCCGTTGGGACAGTCACACCGGGGAGCTGTTTTTT,few,TRBV3-1/TRBV3-2,TRBD1,15,TRBJ2-2
CASSRQVRTSGNEQFF,TGTGCCAGCAGCCGGCAAGTTCGGACTAGCGGCAATGAGCAGTTCTTC,-,TRBV7-9,TRBD2,16,TRBJ2-1
CASSLSTGGNEQFF,TGTGCCAGCAGCTTATCGACAGGGGGCAATGAGCAGTTCTTC,once,TRBV5-4,TRBD1,14,TRBJ2-1
CASSQSGRADNEQFF,TGTGCCAGCAGCCAAAGCGGGAGGGCCGATAATGAGCAGTTCTTC,-,TRBV3-1/TRBV3-2,TRBD2,15,TRBJ2-1
CASSSLRAGVNTQYF,TGTGCCAGCAGTTCCCTCCGGGCGGGAGTGAATACGCAGTATTTT,-,TRBV28,TRBD2,15,TRBJ2-3
CASSFLETQYF,TGCGCCAGCAGCTTCCTGGAGACCCAGTACTTC,-,TRBV5-1,-,11,TRBJ2-5
CAISRTGSNNEQFF,TGTGCCATCAGCAGGACAGGGTCTAACAATGAGCAGTTCTTC,-,TRBV10-3,TRBD1,14,TRBJ2-1
CASSRGTLNYGYTF,TGTGCCAGTAGTAGGGGGACACTCAACTATGGCTACACCTTC,-,TRBV19,-,14,TRBJ1-2
CASSSRASGVRTDTQYF,TGTGCCAGCAGCTCCCGTGCGAGCGGAGTCCGCACAGATACGCAGTATTTT,-,TRBV7-3,-,17,TRBJ2-3
CASRQGLNTEAFF,TGTGCCAGCAGACAGGGCTTGAACACTGAAGCTTTCTTT,once,TRBV6-5,-,13,TRBJ1-1
CAWTRAGTSYNEQFF,TGTGCCTGGACTCGGGCGGGCACTTCCTACAATGAGCAGTTCTTC,-,TRBV30,-,15,TRBJ2-1
CASSDLSMNTEAFF,TGTGCCAGCAGTGATTTGTCCATGAACACTGAAGCTTTCTTT,-,TRBV6-1,-,14,TRBJ1-1
CASSLFISKDRGGSPLHF,TGTGCCAGCAGCTTATTCATCTCAAAAGACAGGGGAGGTTCACCCCTCCACTTT,once,TRBV7-9,TRBD1,18,TRBJ1-6
CASSLDPGGGGELFF,TGTGCCAGCAGCTTAGATCCGGGGGGCGGCGGGGAGCTGTTTTTT,-,TRBV11-2,-,15,TRBJ2-2